This TCR beta chain emerged from a study of cytomegalovirus exposure and HLA in healthy donors. Study in general: Membership in the Caucasian-associated ancestry cluster was found for around four fifths of almost 400 genotyped donors.

60 Vbeta and 13 Jbeta primers were used in PCR. Sequenced by immunoSEQ multiplex PCR; TCRdb stores in-frame clones only, minus some. The repertoire holds around 150,000 clones, with roughly 80% as singletons. Study-level points and caveats: Later on, an analysis found that several of the most significant clusters appeared to be linked to common viral pathogens, which included parvovirus B19. What TCR beta sequences reportedly achieved was accurate prediction of HLA-A and HLA-B alleles in most subjects.

The CDR3 has 13 residues. Germline V CDR1 and CDR2: MNHNY, SVGAGI (reference sequence). V was trimmed by 4 bases and J by 4 bases, leaving 8 bases between them. As for this clone: The antigen is unknown.

The donors were healthy bone marrow donors. This chain joins TRBV6-6 and TRBJ1-3, with a possible D match to TRBD1 (5 bases). This clonotype was sampled from a male donor in good health and CMV-seronegative. Material for sequencing was PBMCs. The CDR3 DNA sequence: TGTGCCAGCAGTTTCCAGGGCGGAAACACCATATATTTT. Residues: CASSFQGGNTIYF.